The T cell receptor (beta chain) under discussion was sequenced for a study of T-cell reconstitution after alpha-beta-depleted transplantation in children. Preparation of the TCRbeta library involved a method that used unique molecular identifiers. MiXCR, applied by TCRdb to the PCR reads, yields one record per CDR3 protein. The table lists 530,000 or so distinct CDR3 sequences, 27% of them singletons. V was pared by 2 bases and J by 4 bases, with 4 bases of the junction left unmatched. The CDR3 runs 15 residues. Germline-derived CDR1 and CDR2 are SGHAT and FQNNGV. This clonotype has more than one count but fewer than ten. Its target is not known. Overall study findings and caveats: It was newly produced T cells that mostly accounted for T-cell counts and diversity one year after transplant. In patients about two months after transplant, alpha-beta T cells reportedly arose from several hundred expanded graft clones.

The clonotype comes from a boy less than two years old with Wiskott-Aldrich syndrome, due to receive a stem cell transplant. The chain has TRBV11-2 and TRBJ1-2; 10 bases map to TRBD1. The specimen comprised PBMCs, sampled before TCRalphabeta/CD19-depleted stem cell transplant. The DNA of the CDR3 is TGTGCCAGCAGCTTAAGTCGGGACAGGGGCTATGGCTACACCTTC. Its translation: CASSLSRDRGYGYTF. The full variable domain, with the rest looked up from reference TRBV11-2 and TRBJ1-2, is EAGVAQSPRYKIIEKRQSVAFWCNPISGHATLYWYQQILGQGPKLLIQFQNNGVVDDSQLPKDRFSAERLKGVDSTLKIQPAKLEDSAVYLCASSLSRDRGYGYTFGSGTRLTVV.